This TCR beta chain was recovered during a study of blood T cell repertoires in COVID-19. As for the study in general: Samples taken during acute and convalescent COVID-19 were collected in the United States, Italy and Spain. Nucleic acid was either cDNA or gDNA, and it came from T cells, B-cell-depleted T cells, or PBMCs.

How the authors handled the data: Researchers report that nucleated cell counts were estimated from reference gene primer amplification. Generated by immunoSEQ multiplex PCR, the TCRdb table keeps only in-frame clones and is missing some. V and J calls plus clone size are reproduced from that table; the DNA served to infer D and trimming. The repertoire has 100,000 to 120,000 clones, 85% of them found once; the top ten carry roughly 4.5%. The CDR3 is made up of 13 amino acids. Germline V gives CDR1 SGDLS, CDR2 YYNGEE. V dropped 1 base and J dropped 3 bases, with 5 bases sitting between them. The receptor's source is a man aged 45-60 years with acute or convalescent COVID-19. Sequenced: peripheral blood. The V call is TRBV9, the J call TRBJ2-1; D remains unclear. The CDR3 nucleotides read TGTGCCAGCAGCGTAACGGTCTACAATGAGCAGTTCTTC. Amino acid sequence: CASSVTVYNEQFF.